A single sample is the source of the 15 T cell receptor beta chains below, sequenced in a study of blood T cell repertoires in COVID-19. Using immunoSEQ multiplex PCR, the repertoire was profiled, and TCRdb retains in-frame clones only, with some absent. The sample yields more than 110,000 clones, approximately 78% seen once. Sample: peripheral blood. The source of these receptors is a woman of 80 years or more with acute or convalescent COVID-19.

The chain couples TRBV30 to TRBJ2-1; 8 nucleotides agree with TRBD2. The CDR3 runs 14 residues. CDR1 and CDR2 (germline): GTSNPN, SVGIG (reference sequence). Trimming took 5 bases from V and 3 from J; bases not matched to a gene: 6. The CDR3 sequence: CAWGSGRGYNEQFF. The CDR3 DNA is TGTGCCTGGGGGAGCGGGAGAGGCTACAATGAGCAGTTCTTC.

In its sample, this clone was seen many times. This rearrangement joins TRBV7-2 to TRBJ1-5, with D perhaps TRBD1 (5 bases). This CDR3 spans 16 amino acids. CDR1 is SGHTA, CDR2 FQGNSA, per germline. The ends were cut back, 7 bases at V and 7 bases at J, with 23 bases in the middle. In DNA form, the CDR3 reads TGTGCCAGCACGGAGGGTGGTTGGCAGGGTGAACAGCCCCAGCATTTT. It codes for CASTEGGWQGEQPQHF.

The rearrangement uses TRBV10-3 and TRBJ1-2; 7 bases are shared with TRBD1. V shed 1 base and J 2 bases; nucleotides not matched to a gene: 1. Looked up from germline, CDR1 is ENHRY and CDR2 is SYGVKD. This CDR3 region has 14 residues. CDR3 nucleotides: TGTGCCATCAGTGAGTTGGGACAGAACTATGGCTACACCTTC. This codes for CAISELGQNYGYTF.

The chain recombines TRBV6-6 with TRBJ2-7, with TRBD2 matching over 10 bases. J gave up 2 bases and V 3 bases, and 4 bases lay outside the gene matches. CDR1 MNHNY and CDR2 SVGAGI come from the germline V gene (reference sequence). The CDR3 sequence is 15 residues long. CDR3 loop: CASSYSSGGTYEQYF. The CDR3 DNA follows: TGTGCCAGCAGTTATTCTAGCGGGGGCACCTACGAGCAGTACTTC.

The chain couples TRBV19 to TRBJ1-3; TRBD1 matches 8 bases. CDR3 length: 13 residues. V lost 6 bases and J lost 3; bases outside the gene matches: 1. From germline, CDR1 is LNHDA and CDR2 SQIVND (reference sequence). The CDR3 DNA reads as TGTGCCAGTAGCAGGGGGCTTGGAAACACCATATATTTT. Its translation is CASSRGLGNTIYF.

The chain links TRBV28 to TRBJ2-1, with a possible D match to TRBD2 (6 bases). This CDR3 region has 18 residues. Trimming removed 2 bases from V and 7 bases from J, with 24 bases in between. The germline V gene has CDR1 MDHEN and CDR2 SYDVKM. The CDR3: CASSLTQRWRDFGNEQFF. In nucleotides, the CDR3 is TGTGCCAGCAGTTTAACCCAAAGGTGGCGGGATTTCGGGAATGAGCAGTTCTTC. The whole variable domain, remainder taken from reference TRBV28 and TRBJ2-1, is DVKVTQSSRYLVKRTGEKVFLECVQDMDHENMFWYRQDPGLGLRLIYFSYDVKMKEKGDIPEGYSVSREKKERFSLILESASTNQTSMYLCASSLTQRWRDFGNEQFFGPGTRLTVL.

The chain uses TRBV14 and TRBJ2-1; D is perhaps TRBD2 (5 bases). Germline CDR1 and CDR2: SGHDN and FVKESK. The CDR3 consists of 16 residues. The germline V and J ends were trimmed by 1 base and 3 bases, with 13 bases remaining between them. The CDR3: CASSQGMGDYYNEQFF. CDR3 in DNA: TGTGCCAGCAGCCAAGGTATGGGAGACTACTACAATGAGCAGTTCTTC.

The chain couples TRBV11-2 to TRBJ2-2; the match to TRBD2 covers 8 bases. The germline CDR1 and CDR2 sequences are SGHAT and FQNNGV. CDR3 length: 16 residues. The trim removed 1 base at V and 4 bases at J, leaving 5 bases unmatched. The CDR3 region is CASSLVLAGFTGELFF. DNA for the CDR3: TGTGCCAGCAGCTTAGTCCTAGCGGGCTTCACCGGGGAGCTGTTTTTT.

In this sample, this clone turned up once. The CDR3 region is CASTGSIIKAGRPPVEQYF. The CDR3 bases are TGTGCCAGTACGGGCAGCATCATAAAAGCGGGCCGTCCCCCTGTCGAGCAGTACTTC. The chain carries TRBV19 and TRBJ2-7; the D gene is possibly TRBD2 (6 bases). The CDR3 totals 19 residues. Germline-derived CDR1 and CDR2 are LNHDA and SQIVND (reference sequence). V was pared by 7 bases and J by 6 bases, with 34 bases between.

This chain connects TRBV2 to TRBJ1-3; 8 bases map to TRBD1. The CDR3 runs to 15 residues. Germline-derived CDR1 and CDR2 are SNHLY and FYNNEI. Trimming took 3 bases from V and 4 from J; bases not matched to a gene: 5. The CDR3 DNA reads as TGTGCCAGCAGTGATGGGACAGGTTCGGGAAACACCATATATTTT. Protein product: CASSDGTGSGNTIYF.

The V and J genes are TRBV6-4 and TRBJ1-5; 8 bases fit TRBD1. Trimming removed 10 bases from V and 5 bases from J; junction bases left unmatched: 10. The V gene's germline CDR1 is MRHNA and CDR2 SNTAGT. The CDR3 length is 14 residues. CDR3 amino acids: CAILGQVLDQPQHF. DNA of the CDR3: TGTGCCATCTTGGGACAGGTCCTTGATCAGCCCCAGCATTTT.

This chain connects TRBV24-1 to TRBJ1-1, with 7 bases fitting TRBD1. CDR1 KGHDR and CDR2 SFDVKD come from the germline V gene. V lost 2 bases, J lost 2 bases, and 4 bases stayed unmatched. The CDR3 runs to 15 residues. DNA for the CDR3: TGTGCCACCAGTGATTCCCGACAGGGCAACACTGAAGCTTTCTTT. It translates to CATSDSRQGNTEAFF.

This sequence joins TRBV11-2 and TRBJ2-3; D uncertain. The CDR3 is 12 residues long. Trimming pared 5 bases from V and 3 bases from J, leaving 6 bases between. Germline CDR1 SGHAT, CDR2 FQNNGV. The CDR3 reads CASSHETDTQYF. In DNA form, the CDR3 reads TGTGCCAGCAGCCACGAGACAGATACGCAGTATTTT.

The genes are TRBV15 and TRBJ2-3, with 8 bases matching TRBD1. After removal of 0 bases from V and 4 bases from J, the junction contained 6 bases not matched to a gene. The CDR3 totals 16 residues. Germline values: CDR1 LNHNV, CDR2 YYDKDF (reference sequence). CDR3 amino acids: CATSRDKDRAADTQYF. CDR3 DNA sequence: TGTGCCACCAGCAGAGATAAGGACAGGGCGGCAGATACGCAGTATTTT.

The rearrangement links TRBV27 to TRBJ1-2, with 7 bases fitting TRBD1. CDR3 size: 15 residues. With 3 bases clipped from V and 7 bases from J, the junction kept 11 bases outside the gene matches. CDR1 is MNHEY and CDR2 is SMNVEV in the germline V gene (reference sequence). The CDR3 coding sequence is TGTGCCAGCAGTTTGGTGGCGAAGGGGGCGCGTGGCTACACCTTC. It specifies CASSLVAKGARGYTF.